The rows below give T cell receptor beta chains drawn from one sample of a study of shared clonotypes between healthy human individuals. TCRdb's copy holds only in-frame clones and misses some; the assay was immunoSEQ multiplex PCR. The sample comprises 560,000 or so clones, 95% to 96% of which are singletons, and 0.095% to 0.13% rests with the top ten. The sample comprised naive CD8+ T cells sorted from blood. All receptors derive from a woman in her 30s in good health. CDR3s include the opening cysteine and the closing phenylalanine or tryptophan. The D gene is left open where the match is weak. Clone size is not always given. Where it is, it says once, few, many or a class for expanded clones.

>.|.|TRBV2|TRBJ1-1
CASRLQGINGARRENTEAFF
TGTGCCAGCAGGTTACAGGGCATCAACGGGGCCCGCCGAGAAAACACTGAAGCTTTCTTT
>.|.|TRBV7-9|TRBJ2-3
CASSFRGENTDTQYF
TGTGCCAGCAGCTTTCGTGGAGAGAACACAGATACGCAGTATTTT
>.|.|TRBV5-1|TRBJ2-1
CASSFLAGNEQFF
TGCGCCAGCAGCTTCCTAGCCGGCAATGAGCAGTTCTTC
>.|.|TRBV6-6|TRBJ1-1
CASSYSFGSNTEAFF
TGTGCCAGCAGTTACTCCTTCGGTTCGAACACTGAAGCTTTCTTT
>.|.|TRBV5-1|TRBJ1-1
CASSLEVGGAEAFF
TGCGCCAGCAGCTTGGAGGTGGGCGGCGCTGAAGCTTTCTTT
>.|.|TRBV13|TRBJ1-5
CASSYGTDSNQPQHF
TGTGCCAGCAGCTACGGGACGGATAGCAATCAGCCCCAGCATTTT
>.|.|TRBV4-1|TRBJ2-1
CASSQRGGDRNNEQFF
TGCGCCAGCAGCCAAAGGGGCGGGGACAGAAACAATGAGCAGTTCTTC
>.|.|TRBV6-5|TRBJ2-2
CASSKTDNTGELFF
TGTGCCAGCAGTAAGACTGATAACACCGGGGAGCTGTTTTTT
>.|.|TRBV27|TRBJ2-7
CASSFSSGLSYEQYF
TGTGCCAGCAGTTTTAGTAGCGGACTATCCTACGAGCAGTACTTC
>.|.|TRBV14|TRBJ2-7
CASSQDHGLSYEQYF
TGTGCCAGCAGCCAAGATCACGGCCTCTCCTACGAGCAGTACTTC
>.|.|TRBV29-1|TRBJ2-3
CSAEGDRSDTQYF
TGCAGCGCCGAAGGTGACAGGTCTGATACGCAGTATTTT
>.|.|TRBV9|TRBJ1-3
CASSPPRSGNTIYF
TGTGCCAGCAGCCCTCCTCGCTCTGGAAACACCATATATTTT
>once|.|TRBV5-8|TRBJ1-2
CASSGGWGLGGYTF
TGTGCCAGCAGCGGGGGGTGGGGTCTCGGAGGCTACACCTTC
>.|TRBD2|TRBV10-1|TRBJ2-5
CASSESSGRPLETQYF
TGCGCCAGCAGTGAGTCGAGCGGGAGACCTCTGGAGACCCAGTACTTC
>.|.|TRBV28|TRBJ2-1
CASSLLAGGFDEQFF
TGTGCCAGCAGTTTACTGGCAGGGGGGTTCGATGAGCAGTTCTTC
>.|.|TRBV28|TRBJ2-7
CASSLAIGTYEQYF
TGTGCCAGCAGTTTAGCGATTGGCACCTACGAGCAGTACTTC
>.|TRBD1|TRBV5-8|TRBJ1-2
CASSSGQRDDYAGYTF
TGTGCCAGCAGCTCGGGACAGAGGGATGATTATGCGGGCTACACCTTC
>.|TRBD2|TRBV7-2|TRBJ2-1
CASSWDYTYNEQFF
TGTGCCAGCAGCTGGGACTACACCTACAATGAGCAGTTCTTC
>.|.|TRBV11-1|TRBJ2-5
CASSLVSSSQETQYF
TGTGCCAGCAGCTTAGTGAGTAGCTCTCAAGAGACCCAGTACTTC
>.|TRBD2|TRBV6-5|TRBJ2-1
CASSPLAGGTNEQFF
TGTGCCAGCAGCCCACTAGCGGGAGGTACTAATGAGCAGTTCTTC
>.|.|TRBV5-4|TRBJ2-7
CASSSDYEQYF
TGTGCCAGCAGCTCCGACTACGAGCAGTACTTC
>.|TRBD2|TRBV4-2|TRBJ2-7
CASRPTGTSGSSYEQYF
TGTGCCAGCAGACCTACCGGGACTAGCGGGAGTTCCTACGAGCAGTACTTC
>.|.|TRBV4-1|TRBJ2-1
CASSQGIQPGHEQFF
TGCGCCAGCAGCCAAGGAATCCAGCCGGGTCATGAGCAGTTCTTC
>.|.|TRBV13|TRBJ1-2
CASSSGLSGTFKAGGYTF
TGTGCCAGCAGCTCCGGACTATCCGGGACCTTTAAAGCGGGTGGCTACACCTTC
>.|TRBD2|TRBV7-8|TRBJ2-3
CASSTRLAGAVSTDTQYF
TGTGCCAGCAGCACCCGACTAGCGGGAGCCGTAAGCACAGATACGCAGTATTTT
>.|TRBD2|TRBV27|TRBJ2-3
CASSFSGGPSAADTQYF
TGTGCCAGCAGTTTTTCGGGAGGGCCATCCGCGGCAGATACGCAGTATTTT
>.|TRBD2|TRBV27|TRBJ2-7
CASRGWEGRSYEQYF
TGTGCCAGCAGGGGGTGGGAGGGCCGGTCCTACGAGCAGTACTTC
>.|TRBD1|TRBV28|TRBJ1-6
CASSLQGFNSPLHF
TGTGCCAGCAGCCTACAGGGGTTTAATTCACCCCTCCACTTT
>.|TRBD1|TRBV7-8|TRBJ2-5
CASSPGVGGARGETQYF
TGTGCCAGCAGCCCAGGGGTAGGGGGCGCGCGAGGAGAGACCCAGTACTTC
>once|.|TRBV20-1|TRBJ2-3
CSARPQDTQYF
TGCAGTGCTAGACCGCAAGATACGCAGTATTTT